This T cell receptor (beta chain) was captured by sequencing in a study of blood T cell repertoires in COVID-19. Across the study: Sample material is recorded as cDNA or gDNA derived from T cells, B-cell-depleted T cells, or PBMCs.

This clone occurred a few times. In the authors' methods: Amplification with reference gene primers provided the estimates of nucleated cell counts. TCRdb's copy holds only in-frame clones and misses some; the assay was immunoSEQ multiplex PCR. V and J calls and clone size come straight from that table; D and trimming were deduced from the DNA. The data show about 170,000 clones, around 82% seen once. Material: peripheral blood. The TCR was taken from a woman older than 75 with active or convalescent COVID-19.

Written as DNA, the CDR3 is TGCGCCAGCAGCTTGGTGACGAGCGGGAGAGGGACCCAGTACTTC. Its protein is CASSLVTSGRGTQYF. The V call is TRBV5-1, the J call TRBJ2-5; TRBD2 matches at 8 bases. Germline assignment: CDR1 SGHRS and CDR2 YFSETQ. The junction had 8 bases not matched to a gene; V was cut back by 0 bases and J by 7 bases. This CDR3 comprises 15 residues.